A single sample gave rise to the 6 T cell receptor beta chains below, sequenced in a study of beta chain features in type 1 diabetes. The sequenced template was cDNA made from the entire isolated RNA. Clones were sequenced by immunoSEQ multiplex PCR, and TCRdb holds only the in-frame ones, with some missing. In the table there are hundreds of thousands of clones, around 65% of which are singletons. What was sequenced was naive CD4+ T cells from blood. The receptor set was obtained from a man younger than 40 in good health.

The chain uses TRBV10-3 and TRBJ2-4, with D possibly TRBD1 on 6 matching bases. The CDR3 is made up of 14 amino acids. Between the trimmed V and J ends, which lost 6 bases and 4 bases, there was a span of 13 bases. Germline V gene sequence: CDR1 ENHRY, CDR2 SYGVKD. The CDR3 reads CAIRDHDRKNIQYF. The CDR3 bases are TGTGCCATCAGGGACCATGACAGGAAAAACATTCAGTACTTC.

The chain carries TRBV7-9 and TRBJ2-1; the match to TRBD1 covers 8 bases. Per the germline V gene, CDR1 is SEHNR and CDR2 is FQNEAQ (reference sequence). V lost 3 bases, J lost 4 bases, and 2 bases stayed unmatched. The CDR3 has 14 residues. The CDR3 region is CASSFRDRYNEQFF. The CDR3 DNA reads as TGTGCCAGCAGCTTCCGGGACAGGTACAATGAGCAGTTCTTC.

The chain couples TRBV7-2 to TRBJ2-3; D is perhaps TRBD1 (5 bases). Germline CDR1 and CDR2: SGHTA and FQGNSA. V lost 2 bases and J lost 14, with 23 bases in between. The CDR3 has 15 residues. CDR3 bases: TGTGCCAGCAGCTTATATAGATCCGCAGCAGGGTTAAGGTATTTT. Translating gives CASSLYRSAAGLRYF.

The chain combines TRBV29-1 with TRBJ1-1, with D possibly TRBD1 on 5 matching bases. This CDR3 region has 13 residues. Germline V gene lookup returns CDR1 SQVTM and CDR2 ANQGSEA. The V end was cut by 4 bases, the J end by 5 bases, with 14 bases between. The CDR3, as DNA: TGCAGCGTTGCCCAGGGCGCCCTAACTGAAGCTTTCTTT. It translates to CSVAQGALTEAFF. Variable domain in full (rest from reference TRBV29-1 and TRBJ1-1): SAVISQKPSRDICQRGTSLTIQCQVDSQVTMMFWYRQQPGQSLTLIATANQGSEATYESGFVIDKFPISRPNLTFSTLTVSNMSPEDSSIYLCSVAQGALTEAFFGQGTRLTVV.

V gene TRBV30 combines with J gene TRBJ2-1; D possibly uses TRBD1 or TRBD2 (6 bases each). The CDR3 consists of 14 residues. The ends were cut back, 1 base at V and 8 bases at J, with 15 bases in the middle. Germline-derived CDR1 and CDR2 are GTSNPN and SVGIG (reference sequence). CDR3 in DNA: TGTGCCTGGAGTGGCATTTTCGGGGGCGATGAGCAGTTCTTC. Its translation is CAWSGIFGGDEQFF.

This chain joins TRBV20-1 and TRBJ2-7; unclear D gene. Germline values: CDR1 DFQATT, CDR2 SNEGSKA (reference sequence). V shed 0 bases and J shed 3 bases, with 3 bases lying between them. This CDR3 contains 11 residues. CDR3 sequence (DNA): TGCAGTGCTAGAGAATACTACGAGCAGTACTTC. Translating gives CSAREYYEQYF.